The clone carrying this T cell receptor beta chain was seen repeatedly, ten times or more. Its specificity is unknown. The sample belongs to a study of beta chain features in type 1 diabetes. Study-level background: Across every sample, around 98 million sorted cells were examined in total. Points from the study as a whole: Reduced insertions and increased deletions marked VDJ junctions in type 1 diabetes patients. All four CD4+ subsets from Type 1 diabetes patients carried moderately but significantly shorter TCRB CDR3s.

Each sorted fraction was over 98% pure. The sequenced template was cDNA made from the entire isolated RNA. The study sequenced naive, central memory and regulatory T cell samples to an average of roughly 3.4 million reads. This table comes from immunoSEQ multiplex PCR, and its TCRdb copy is limited to in-frame clones, with some not included. The sample yields about 190,000 clones, approximately 8.1% seen once. Sequencing used central memory CD4+ T cells from blood. This sequence originates from a young man with type 1 diabetes.

The CDR3 loop reads CSVVPSDGEQFF. CDR3 bases: TGCAGCGTTGTCCCTAGCGATGGTGAGCAGTTCTTC. J is TRBJ2-1 and V is TRBV29-1, with D perhaps TRBD2 (6 bases). This CDR3 spans 12 amino acids. Germline CDR1 is SQVTM and CDR2 is ANQGSEA. Trimming shortened V by 4 bases and J by 9 bases, and 13 bases separated the two germline ends.